What follows describes a single T cell receptor beta chain. Authors' analysis steps: Nucleated cell number was recorded as an estimate derived from reference gene primer amplification. Produced via immunoSEQ multiplex PCR; TCRdb's table is partial and in-frame only. V, J and clone size are those of that table, while D and trimming were read from the DNA. Of 250,000 to 350,000 clones in the sample, 75% to 90% were seen once. The data were obtained in a study of blood T cell repertoires in COVID-19. The wider study: Specimens from acute and convalescent COVID-19 originated in the United States, Italy and Spain.

The V gene lost 4 bases and the J gene lost 6 bases, with 7 bases spanning the gap. CDR1 is SQVTM and CDR2 is ANQGSEA in the germline V gene. This CDR3 spans 10 amino acids. The receptor was derived from a man aged 25-40 years with acute or convalescent COVID-19. Sequencing input: peripheral blood. The V gene is TRBV29-1, the J gene TRBJ2-7; D is perhaps TRBD2 (5 bases). The DNA for the CDR3 is TGCAGCGTTGGGGAGACCGAGCAGTACTTC. Residues: CSVGETEQYF.